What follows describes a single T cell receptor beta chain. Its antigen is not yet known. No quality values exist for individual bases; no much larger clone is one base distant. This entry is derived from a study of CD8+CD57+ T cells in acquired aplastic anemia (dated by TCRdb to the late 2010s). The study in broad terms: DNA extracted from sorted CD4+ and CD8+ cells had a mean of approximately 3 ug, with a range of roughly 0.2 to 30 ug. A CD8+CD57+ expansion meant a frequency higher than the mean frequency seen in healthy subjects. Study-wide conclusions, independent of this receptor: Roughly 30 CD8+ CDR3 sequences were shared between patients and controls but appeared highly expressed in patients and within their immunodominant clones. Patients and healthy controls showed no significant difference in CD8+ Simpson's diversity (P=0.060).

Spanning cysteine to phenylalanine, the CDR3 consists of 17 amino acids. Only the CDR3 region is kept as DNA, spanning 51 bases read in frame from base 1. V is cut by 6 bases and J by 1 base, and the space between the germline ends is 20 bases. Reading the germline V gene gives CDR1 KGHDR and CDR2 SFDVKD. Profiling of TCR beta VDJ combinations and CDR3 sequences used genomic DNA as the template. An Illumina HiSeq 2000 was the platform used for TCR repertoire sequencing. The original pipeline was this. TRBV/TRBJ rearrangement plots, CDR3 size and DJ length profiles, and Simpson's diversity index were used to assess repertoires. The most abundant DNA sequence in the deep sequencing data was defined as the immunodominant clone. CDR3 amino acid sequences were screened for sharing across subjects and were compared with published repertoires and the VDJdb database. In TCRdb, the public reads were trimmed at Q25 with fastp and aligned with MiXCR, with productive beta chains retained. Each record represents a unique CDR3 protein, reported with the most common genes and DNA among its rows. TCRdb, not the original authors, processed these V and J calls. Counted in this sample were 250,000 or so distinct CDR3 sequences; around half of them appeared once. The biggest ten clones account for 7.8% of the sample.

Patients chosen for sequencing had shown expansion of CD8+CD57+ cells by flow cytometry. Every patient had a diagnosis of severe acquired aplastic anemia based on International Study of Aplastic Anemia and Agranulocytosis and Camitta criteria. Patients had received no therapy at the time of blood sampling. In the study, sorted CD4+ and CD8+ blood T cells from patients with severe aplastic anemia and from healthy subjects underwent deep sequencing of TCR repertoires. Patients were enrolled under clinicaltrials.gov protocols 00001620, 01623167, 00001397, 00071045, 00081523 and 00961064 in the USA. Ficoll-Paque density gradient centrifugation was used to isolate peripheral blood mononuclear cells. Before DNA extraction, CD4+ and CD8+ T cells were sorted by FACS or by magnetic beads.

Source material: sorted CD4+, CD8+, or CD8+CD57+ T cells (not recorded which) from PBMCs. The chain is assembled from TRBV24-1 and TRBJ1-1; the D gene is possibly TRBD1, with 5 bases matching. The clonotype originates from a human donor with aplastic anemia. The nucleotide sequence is TGTGCCACCAGTTTTTATTTTGTGGGAGGGACGAACACTGAAGCTTTCTTT. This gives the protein CATSFYFVGGTNTEAFF.